The 30 T cell receptor beta chains given below trace back to one sample, sequenced in a study of OX40 agonist ivuxolimab in advanced cancers. TCRdb keeps only in-frame clones here, not all; method: immunoSEQ multiplex PCR. The table lists tens of thousands of clones, nearly 85% of them singletons. The sequenced sample was CD4+ or CD8+ T cells sorted from blood, obtained in a trial of the OX40 agonist ivuxolimab. These receptors came from an adult with an advanced solid tumor such as melanoma, head and neck, liver or kidney cancer.

This sequence joins TRBV7-2 and TRBJ1-1, with 7 bases matching TRBD1. Germline loops: CDR1 SGHTA, CDR2 FQGNSA. The CDR3 contains 13 residues. J lost 4 bases, V lost 2 bases, and 1 base had no gene match. The DNA of the CDR3 is TGTGCCAGCAGCTTAAAGGGGGCCACTGAAGCTTTCTTT. It translates to CASSLKGATEAFF. Supplemented by reference TRBV7-2 and TRBJ1-1, the full variable domain reads GAGVSQSPSNKVTEKGKDVELRCDPISGHTALYWYRQSLGQGLEFLIYFQGNSAPDKSGLPSDRFSAERTGGSVSTLTIQRTQQEDSAVYLCASSLKGATEAFFGQGTRLTVV.

The CDR3 spells CASSDAGTGETDTQYF. Written as DNA, the CDR3 is TGTGCCAGCAGTGATGCGGGGACAGGGGAAACAGATACGCAGTATTTT. The chain joins TRBV2 to TRBJ2-3; 10 nucleotides match TRBD1. Germline CDR1 and CDR2: SNHLY and FYNNEI. This CDR3 region has 16 residues. V was pared by 3 bases and J by 3 bases, with 6 bases of the junction left unmatched.

This clone was detected only once. The chain has TRBV19 and TRBJ2-3, with D hard to call. The CDR3 contains 15 residues. Germline lookup yields CDR1 LNHDA and CDR2 SQIVND (reference sequence). The ends were cut back, 1 base at V and 3 bases at J, with 11 bases in the middle. Written as DNA, the CDR3 is TGTGCCAGTAGTATAGGGACGTTAGCAACAGATACGCAGTATTTT. Amino acid sequence: CASSIGTLATDTQYF.

The chain recombines TRBV28 with TRBJ1-2, with a weak D call TRBD1 (5 bases). V lost 7 bases and J 5 bases, leaving 17 bases between the germline ends. Looked up from germline, CDR1 is MDHEN and CDR2 is SYDVKM. The CDR3 length is 14 residues. CDR3 in amino acids: CASTLGAGIYGYTF. The CDR3 DNA reads as TGTGCCAGCACCCTTGGGGCAGGGATTTATGGCTACACCTTC.

This clone was recorded once. The chain combines TRBV5-8 with TRBJ1-2, with D possibly matching TRBD1 (6 bases). The germline V gene encodes CDR1 SGHTS and CDR2 YDEGEE. V lost 2 bases to trimming and J lost 1 base, with 12 bases between them. The CDR3 is 15 amino acids. The CDR3 DNA is TGTGCCAGCAGCTTCCGGGACACCCGTAACTATGGCTACACCTTC. Translating gives CASSFRDTRNYGYTF.

The chain couples TRBV29-1 to TRBJ2-4; D uncertain. V was clipped by 7 bases and J by 7 bases, with 14 bases between them. The CDR3 spans 12 residues. CDR1 is SQVTM and CDR2 is ANQGSEA in the germline V gene. The CDR3 nucleotides read TGCAGCGCTGCCCAAAATACGAACATTCAGTACTTC. It specifies CSAAQNTNIQYF.

This clone was observed a single time. V and J are TRBV19 and TRBJ1-5, with D possibly being TRBD1 (5 bases). Deletions cut 7 bases from V and 0 bases from J, with 16 bases between. The CDR3 spans 16 residues. Germline V lookup: CDR1 LNHDA, CDR2 SQIVND (reference sequence). The CDR3 nucleotides are TGTGCCAGTACCCTATGGGGGACCTATAGCAATCAGCCCCAGCATTTT. Residues: CASTLWGTYSNQPQHF.

The chain employs TRBV5-8 and TRBJ2-5; 9 bases are a match to TRBD2. CDR1 and CDR2 (germline): SGHTS, YDEGEE. The CDR3 has 16 amino acids. V shed 4 bases and J 5 bases; nucleotides not matched to a gene: 12. The CDR3 bases are TGTGCCAGCAGCCCTACCCGCCTAGCGGGGAGGGAGACCCAGTACTTC. This gives the protein CASSPTRLAGRETQYF.

V usage is TRBV14 and J usage is TRBJ1-2; 10 bases agree with TRBD1. Germline loops: CDR1 SGHDN, CDR2 FVKESK. This CDR3 has 19 amino acids. The ends lost 4 bases at V and 3 bases at J; junction bases unmatched: 17. The CDR3 DNA reads as TGTGCCAGCAGCCCGCCCGGGACAGGGGTCCAACTTGCCTACTATGGCTACACCTTC. Translation gives CASSPPGTGVQLAYYGYTF.

V and J are TRBV11-3 and TRBJ2-1; 7 bases line up with TRBD1. In germline, CDR1 is SGHNT, CDR2 YENEEA. This CDR3 region has 13 residues. The J segment lost 5 bases and the V segment lost 3 bases, leaving 1 base of the junction unmatched. CDR3 region: CASSFTGDNEQFF. Here the CDR3 DNA reads TGTGCCAGCAGCTTTACAGGGGACAATGAGCAGTTCTTC.

The gene calls are TRBV5-6 and TRBJ2-3; D perhaps matches TRBD1 (6 bases). The length of the CDR3 is 16 residues. The germline CDR1 and CDR2 sequences are SGHDT and YYEEEE. Trimming removed 1 base at V and 3 bases at J, with 15 bases between. The CDR3 loop is CASSLRGIGITDTQYF. In nucleotides, the CDR3 is TGTGCCAGCAGCTTGAGGGGGATAGGGATAACAGATACGCAGTATTTT.

CDR3 sequence (DNA): TGTGCCAGCGTGGGGGACGAAGGAGATACGCAGTATTTT. The encoded protein is CASVGDEGDTQYF. V usage is TRBV2 and J usage is TRBJ2-3, with D possibly being TRBD1 or TRBD2 (5 bases each). Germline V gene data show CDR1 as SNHLY and CDR2 as FYNNEI. This CDR3 region has 13 residues. Trimming took 8 bases from V and 5 from J, leaving 14 bases between them.

V and J are TRBV2 and TRBJ2-1; D is possibly TRBD2 (6 bases). The CDR3 sequence is 15 residues long. V was clipped by 4 bases and J by 4 bases, with 14 bases between them. Germline values: CDR1 SNHLY, CDR2 FYNNEI. The CDR3 loop reads CASSVGGSSYNEQFF. CDR3 coding DNA: TGTGCCAGCAGTGTTGGGGGGTCTTCGTACAATGAGCAGTTCTTC.

The J gene is TRBJ1-2, the V gene TRBV6-1; no firm D call. Germline CDR1 reads MNHNS; CDR2 reads SASEGT. V lost 11 bases to trimming and J lost 4 bases, with 17 bases between them. CDR3 size: 13 residues. This CDR3 is CAGGVGPAYGYTF. The CDR3 DNA sequence: TGTGCCGGAGGCGTCGGGCCGGCCTATGGCTACACCTTC.

This clone was counted only a few times. The chain carries TRBV6-1 and TRBJ1-4; the match to TRBD1 covers 7 bases. J gave up 7 bases and V 1 base, and 6 bases lay outside the gene matches. CDR3 length: 15 amino acids. Germline V gene lookup returns CDR1 MNHNS and CDR2 SASEGT. DNA for the CDR3: TGTGCCAGCAGTGAAGGACAGGGTTTGTTTGAAAAACTGTTTTTT. Protein product: CASSEGQGLFEKLFF.

This chain joins TRBV27 and TRBJ2-3; tentative D call: TRBD2 (6 bases). The V and J ends lost 3 bases and 2 bases respectively, with 12 bases between them. This CDR3 contains 15 residues. Germline V gene sequence: CDR1 MNHEY, CDR2 SMNVEV (reference sequence). CDR3 bases: TGTGCCAGCAGTTTGGGGACTTACAACACAGATACGCAGTATTTT. It specifies CASSLGTYNTDTQYF.

The chain employs TRBV6-1 and TRBJ2-3, with 7 bases identical to TRBD1. With V trimmed by 6 bases and J by 1 base, 1 base remained unmatched. The CDR3 is 13 amino acids. Germline V gives CDR1 MNHNS, CDR2 SASEGT. CDR3 amino acids: CASRGQGTDTQYF. The CDR3 nucleotides are TGTGCCAGCAGAGGACAGGGCACAGATACGCAGTATTTT.

The J gene is TRBJ2-3, the V gene TRBV6-6; D possibly matches TRBD1 or TRBD2 (5 bases each). This CDR3 comprises 14 residues. Germline V gene lookup returns CDR1 MNHNY and CDR2 SVGAGI (reference sequence). Trimming took off 5 bases at V and 0 bases at J, with 9 bases between the two ends. CDR3 sequence reads: CASSGTASTDTQYF. The CDR3 DNA follows: TGTGCCAGCAGTGGGACCGCTAGCACAGATACGCAGTATTTT.

V and J are TRBV19 and TRBJ2-5, with D hard to call. Germline V gene data show CDR1 as LNHDA and CDR2 as SQIVND (reference sequence). The CDR3 length is 13 residues. Trimming removed 3 bases from V and 5 bases from J, with 10 bases in between. The CDR3 sequence is CASSIGPAETQYF. The CDR3 bases are TGTGCCAGTAGTATTGGGCCTGCGGAGACCCAGTACTTC.

The gene calls are TRBV29-1 and TRBJ2-5; 7 nucleotides line up with TRBD2. Unmatched junction bases numbered 7, after V lost 4 bases and J lost 5 bases. CDR3 size: 13 residues. Germline V gene sequence: CDR1 SQVTM, CDR2 ANQGSEA. The CDR3 DNA follows: TGCAGCGTTGTGGGGGGGGTCCGGGAGACCCAGTACTTC. Its protein is CSVVGGVRETQYF.

V usage is TRBV7-6 and J usage is TRBJ2-1; either TRBD1 or TRBD2 may supply D (5 bases each). The germline V gene encodes CDR1 SGHVS and CDR2 FNYEAQ. The CDR3 covers 14 residues. V lost 1 base and J 7 bases, leaving 11 bases between the germline ends. The CDR3 sequence is CASSLGGVGNEQFF. The CDR3, as DNA: TGTGCCAGCAGCTTAGGAGGGGTGGGGAATGAGCAGTTCTTC.

The chain joins TRBV6-4 to TRBJ1-2; no clear D. The germline gives CDR1 MRHNA, CDR2 SNTAGT. Trimming removed 9 bases from V and 3 bases from J, with 11 bases in between. There are 12 residues in the CDR3. The CDR3 nucleotides read TGTGCCAGTTATCGCCAGGACTATGGCTACACCTTC. Its translation is CASYRQDYGYTF.

This sequence joins TRBV28 and TRBJ2-7; TRBD2 might be the D (5 bases). The CDR3 covers 15 residues. V lost 6 bases and J 4 bases, leaving 19 bases between the germline ends. Germline-derived CDR1 and CDR2 are MDHEN and SYDVKM. In DNA form, the CDR3 reads TGTGCCAGCAGACCCCTGACTACTCCTACATACGAGCAGTACTTC. It yields the protein CASRPLTTPTYEQYF.

This clone showed up just once. The V call is TRBV6-5, the J call TRBJ1-1, with a tentative D call TRBD1 (5 bases). Germline V gives CDR1 MNHEY, CDR2 SVGAGI. Trimming took 0 bases from V and 10 from J, leaving 9 bases between them. The CDR3 sequence is 12 residues long. The CDR3 protein is CASSYSTVPAFF. The CDR3 DNA sequence: TGTGCCAGCAGTTACTCGACAGTTCCAGCTTTCTTT.

The CDR3, as DNA: TGTGCCAGCAGCGCTAGCGGGGGGGCCTGGGGCAATGAGCAGTTCTTC. Residues: CASSASGGAWGNEQFF. The chain is built from TRBV7-2 and TRBJ2-1, with 12 bases that match TRBD2. V was pared by 5 bases and J by 6 bases, with 8 bases of the junction left unmatched. Germline CDR1 is SGHTA and CDR2 is FQGNSA. The CDR3 has 16 residues.

The rearrangement uses TRBV28 and TRBJ1-2, with TRBD1 as a possible D gene (6 bases). The ends were cut back, 7 bases at V and 4 bases at J, with 10 bases in the middle. Germline assignment: CDR1 MDHEN and CDR2 SYDVKM. The CDR3 is 12 amino acids. The CDR3 is CASNGGLYGYTF. CDR3 DNA: TGTGCCAGCAATGGGGGCCTCTATGGCTACACCTTC.

The rearrangement joins TRBV6-6 to TRBJ1-2; D gene uncertain. Germline V gene data show CDR1 as MNHNY and CDR2 as SVGAGI (reference sequence). This CDR3 is 14 amino acids long. With 0 bases removed from V and 4 bases from J, the gap between germline ends came to 9 bases. CDR3 in DNA: TGTGCCAGCAGTTACTCGGGAGTGGGCTATGGCTACACCTTC. Amino acids: CASSYSGVGYGYTF.

The CDR3 protein is CASSYSTNGDRQFF. CDR3 nucleotides: TGTGCCAGCAGTTACTCGACAAATGGGGACAGGCAGTTCTTC. The chain recombines TRBV6-6 with TRBJ2-1; 7 bases match TRBD1. The CDR3 contains 14 residues. The ends lost 0 bases at V and 12 bases at J; junction bases unmatched: 8. The germline gives CDR1 MNHNY, CDR2 SVGAGI (reference sequence).

The CDR3 DNA reads as TGTGCCAGTAGTCCCGACAGGGGACGCACCGGGGAGCTGTTTTTT. Translating it yields CASSPDRGRTGELFF. This chain uses TRBV19 with TRBJ2-2, with 8 bases lining up with TRBD1. The CDR3 length is 15 residues. Germline CDR1 LNHDA, CDR2 SQIVND (reference sequence). V trimming: 5 bases; J trimming: 4 bases; junction bases outside the gene matches: 6.

As DNA, the CDR3 is TGTGCCAGCAGCTCCTACGGGGGGCAAGAGACCCAGTACTTC. Translated, it gives CASSSYGGQETQYF. This chain links TRBV7-9 with TRBJ2-5; 7 bases fit TRBD2. The V and J ends lost 4 bases and 2 bases, in that order; junction bases with no gene match: 4. The CDR3 contains 14 residues. Germline V gene lookup returns CDR1 SEHNR and CDR2 FQNEAQ (reference sequence).